The 8 T cell receptor beta chains listed next were all sequenced from one sample in a study of neurological immune-mediated disorders. Via MiXCR, TCRdb re-called the 5' RACE reads, giving one row per CDR3 protein. Of fewer than 85,000 distinct CDR3 sequences listed, roughly 3.9% were seen once; the top ten hold under 1.5%. The sample taken for sequencing was PBMCs. Every receptor here comes from a man younger than 45 with multiple sclerosis.

This clonotype was recorded at least ten times. V gene TRBV5-5 combines with J gene TRBJ1-2, with 9 bases that match TRBD1. Germline V gene lookup returns CDR1 SGHKS and CDR2 YYEKEE (reference sequence). This CDR3 has 14 residues. With 3 bases clipped from V and 4 bases from J, the junction kept 4 bases outside the gene matches. The CDR3 region is CASSSGQGAYGYTF. The DNA for the CDR3 is TGTGCCAGCAGCTCGGGACAGGGAGCCTATGGCTACACCTTC.

This clonotype came up many times. This sequence joins TRBV7-9 and TRBJ2-1, with D possibly called TRBD1 or TRBD2 (5 bases each). The CDR3 has 15 residues. The V gene's germline CDR1 is SEHNR and CDR2 FQNEAQ (reference sequence). The V end lost 5 bases, the J end lost 4 bases, and 15 bases lay between the germline ends. The CDR3 DNA sequence: TGTGCCAGCAGCCCCCGGGGCAGTCCTTACAATGAGCAGTTCTTC. Translation gives CASSPRGSPYNEQFF.

This clonotype was recorded at least ten times. The genes are TRBV5-6 and TRBJ2-7; D is perhaps TRBD2 (6 bases). There are 13 residues in the CDR3. The V and J ends lost 8 bases and 5 bases respectively, with 17 bases between them. CDR1 and CDR2 from the germline V gene are SGHDT and YYEEEE. The CDR3 nucleotides are TGTGCCAGTCAGGAGGGCTCCCATCACGAGCAGTACTTC. Its translation is CASQEGSHHEQYF.

This clonotype showed up just a few times. CDR3 region: CASSWTADSYEQYF. The CDR3 DNA sequence: TGTGCCAGCAGCTGGACAGCCGATTCCTACGAGCAGTACTTC. This chain connects TRBV7-6 to TRBJ2-7; weak D call: TRBD1 (6 bases). CDR1 SGHVS and CDR2 FNYEAQ come from the germline V gene. The V and J ends lost 4 bases and 1 base respectively, with 11 bases between them. This CDR3 is 14 amino acids long.

The sample holds many counts of this clonotype. This chain joins TRBV5-5 and TRBJ2-5, with D unresolved. V was shortened by 1 base and J by 1 base, with 8 bases between the two germline ends. The germline V gene encodes CDR1 SGHKS and CDR2 YYEKEE (reference sequence). The CDR3 length is 14 residues. The CDR3 DNA sequence: TGTGCCAGCAGCTTGATGGCAGCCCAAGAGACCCAGTACTTC. It encodes CASSLMAAQETQYF.

The sample holds many counts of this clonotype. V usage is TRBV28 and J usage is TRBJ2-1; TRBD2 might be the D (6 bases). The V gene's germline CDR1 is MDHEN and CDR2 SYDVKM. This CDR3 is 16 amino acids long. Trimming removed 8 bases from V and 0 bases from J, with 17 bases in between. Here the CDR3 reads CASLGVAASSYNEQFF. The CDR3 DNA reads TGTGCCAGCCTCGGCGTAGCGGCTAGCTCCTACAATGAGCAGTTCTTC.

This clonotype was observed at least ten times. This sequence joins TRBV20-1 and TRBJ1-1; D is perhaps TRBD1 (5 bases). The germline V gene encodes CDR1 DFQATT and CDR2 SNEGSKA (reference sequence). The V and J ends lost 6 bases and 0 bases respectively, with 8 bases between them. This CDR3 is built from 12 residues. CDR3 bases: TGCAGTGCCGACAGCGTGAACACTGAAGCTTTCTTT. Its translation: CSADSVNTEAFF.

The V call is TRBV12-5, the J call TRBJ2-6, with D possibly TRBD2 on 6 matching bases. The ends were cut back, 2 bases at V and 11 bases at J, with 10 bases in the middle. CDR3 length: 13 amino acids. Germline loops: CDR1 LGHNT, CDR2 FRNRAP. CDR3 region: CASGLPPGDVLTF. The CDR3 DNA follows: TGTGCTAGTGGTTTGCCCCCGGGGGACGTCCTGACTTTC. Based on the CDR3 plus reference TRBV12-5 and TRBJ2-6, the full variable domain is DARVTQTPRHKVTEMGQEVTMRCQPILGHNTVFWYRQTMMQGLELLAYFRNRAPLDDSGMPKDRFSAEMPDATLATLKIQPSEPRDSAVYFCASGLPPGDVLTFGAGSRLTVL.